The clone carrying this TCR beta chain was counted a single time. The data were taken from a study of T cell changes during pregnancy in multiple sclerosis. Generated by immunoSEQ multiplex PCR, the TCRdb table keeps only in-frame clones and is missing some. The data show over 45,000 clones, just over 90% seen once. The TCR was taken from a female donor with multiple sclerosis, enrolled in a pregnancy study. Sequencing was performed on CD4+ T cells from peripheral blood mononuclear cells, taken in the second trimester of pregnancy.

CDR3 coding DNA: TGCGCCAGCAGCACGGGACAGGCGGCCGGCGAGCAGTACTTC. This codes for CASSTGQAAGEQYF. J is TRBJ2-7 and V is TRBV5-1; TRBD1 matches 8 bases. The germline V gene has CDR1 SGHRS and CDR2 YFSETQ. The V segment lost 4 bases and the J segment 6 bases; nucleotides outside the gene matches: 9. The CDR3 loop spans 14 amino acids.